This T cell receptor (beta chain) was documented in a study of blood T cell repertoires in COVID-19 (dated by TCRdb to 2020 to 2022). Describing the broader study: Collaborator samples came from the United States, Italy and Spain and covered acute and convalescent phases of COVID-19. Deeply sampled blood TCRbeta repertoires from subjects exposed to, actively infected with, or recovered from COVID-19 were included in the dataset. The sample metadata nearly always contained a de-identified subject ID, COVID-19 status, age in years and sex. Samples were obtained from the ongoing ImmuneRACE study (first 160 participants) and from over 1,000 subjects provided by 6 global collaborators. Where HLA class I and class II types were available, the types were taken from metadata supplied by the sample provider, not from assay-based typing. The prospective study material was composed of cDNA or gDNA derived from T cells, B-cell-depleted T cells, or PBMCs. The repertoires were released in a freely available public database meant as a resource for research on the immune response to SARS-CoV-2. The study at large found these results: How much clinical and demographic metadata was included differed by source and by participant, and the metadata was provided uncurated.

TCRbeta CDR3 regions were amplified from genomic DNA by means of the immunoSEQ Assay, a bias-controlled multiplex PCR. Turning to the authors' computational methods: Nucleated cell counts per sample were estimated from amplification of reference gene primers within the assay. To quantify the absolute abundance of each unique TCRbeta CDR3 rearrangement, sequence reads were collapsed and filtered. For each sample, productive Simpson clonality was calculated as the square root of Simpson's diversity index over productive rearrangements. TCRdb's version of the immuneACCESS table is confined to in-frame rearrangements and falls short of the full clone set. An unresolved V gene accounts for under half of the shortfall where checked; the remainder is of unknown origin. Clone size and the V and J calls come from that table; the DNA yielded D and trimming. This sample has roughly 400,000 clones in its table, and more than 75% of those were observed once. The leading ten clones occupy under 3% of the sample.

At one collaborating source in Seattle, patients were enrolled during active infection and were followed longitudinally through the course of disease. Collaborating institutions collected whole blood in K2EDTA tubes following their own protocols. For TCRbeta analysis, collaborators shipped samples in one of three forms: frozen whole blood, isolated PBMCs, or DNA extracted from either of those sample types. Turning to this clone: What this receptor recognizes is not known. Base qualities are not recorded, but no much larger clone differs from it by a single base.

A distance of 19 bases separates the germline ends of V and J, which lose 1 base and 3 bases respectively. For CDR1 and CDR2, the germline V gene lists MGHRA and YSYEKL. The CDR3 holds 18 amino acids from the cysteine to the phenylalanine. Kept here is only the CDR3 DNA, which spans 54 bases and is read in frame from base 1. This receptor was identified in a woman between 55 and 75 years old with COVID-19, enrolled during active disease. The sequencing sample was made of peripheral blood. The rearranged chain carries TRBV4-1 and TRBJ2-1; tentative D gene TRBD2, with 7 bases matching. In nucleotides, the sequence is TGCGCCAGCAGCCAAGTGAACAAGGCGGGGGCAAACTACAATGAGCAGTTCTTC. It translates as CASSQVNKAGANYNEQFF.